This entry describes one T cell receptor beta chain. Clones were sequenced by immunoSEQ multiplex PCR, and TCRdb holds only the in-frame ones, with some missing. The table lists 55,000 to 85,000 clones, about 86% of them singletons. This entry belongs to a study of blood T cell repertoires in COVID-19. About the study: The United States, Italy and Spain were the sources of the acute and convalescent COVID-19 samples.

Specimen: peripheral blood. The sequence was collected from a human donor in a cohort sampled during active COVID-19.

The CDR3 DNA is TGTGCCAGCAGTCCCGGGTTCCAAGAGACCCAGTACTTC. Translation: CASSPGFQETQYF. This rearrangement joins TRBV3-1 (or the pseudogene TRBV3-2) to TRBJ2-5; D remains ambiguous. Looked up from germline, CDR1 is LGHDT and CDR2 is YNNKEL (reference sequence). This CDR3 is built from 13 residues. The ends were cut back, 6 bases at V and 1 base at J, with 9 bases in the middle.